What follows are 25 T cell receptor beta chains derived from one specimen sequenced in a study of blood T cell repertoires in COVID-19. The assay was immunoSEQ multiplex PCR, and TCRdb's table has in-frame clones only and misses some. This table has roughly 70,000 clones, around 83% appearing once. The sample was peripheral blood. These receptors were taken from a man between 65 and 85 years old with active COVID-19.

This chain uses TRBV4-3 with TRBJ2-3; 10 bases match TRBD1. After removal of 4 bases from V and 4 bases from J, the junction contained 5 bases not matched to a gene. Germline V CDR1 and CDR2: LGHNA, YSLEER. This CDR3 is 15 amino acids long. CDR3 coding DNA: TGCGCCAGCAGCCGCGGACAGGGGGTTGCAGATACGCAGTATTTT. Residues: CASSRGQGVADTQYF.

The V gene is TRBV28, the J gene TRBJ1-5, with D possibly being TRBD1 (5 bases). The germline gives CDR1 MDHEN, CDR2 SYDVKM. V gave up 6 bases and J gave up 0 bases, with 9 bases separating them. The CDR3 is 14 residues long. In DNA form, the CDR3 reads TGTGCCAGCAGGACTCAGGGTAGCAATCAGCCCCAGCATTTT. This gives the protein CASRTQGSNQPQHF.

About this clone: The junction does not match germline at one end; this may be a read error. The gene calls are TRBV27 and TRBJ2-7, with 14 bases that match TRBD2. CDR1 MNHEY and CDR2 SMNVEV come from the germline V gene (reference sequence). The length of the CDR3 is 15 residues. The CDR3: CASSPRTSGRREQCF. The CDR3 nucleotides are TGTGCCAGCAGTCCCCGGACTAGCGGGAGGCGCGAGCAGTGCTTC.

This sequence joins TRBV15 and TRBJ1-2; no firm D call. Deletions cut 1 base from V and 1 base from J, with 16 bases between. CDR3 length: 17 amino acids. Germline assignment: CDR1 LNHNV and CDR2 YYDKDF (reference sequence). The DNA of the CDR3 is TGTGCCACCAGCAGAGGGGCCCCCCCACAGAGTAACTATGGCTACACCTTC. Its protein is CATSRGAPPQSNYGYTF.

The rearrangement joins TRBV7-2 to TRBJ2-3; 9 bases are a match to TRBD2. Germline lookup yields CDR1 SGHTA and CDR2 FQGNSA. The CDR3 is made up of 18 amino acids. V was pared by 5 bases and J by 7 bases, with 19 bases of the junction left unmatched. CDR3: CASSPPAGGREGRNTQYF. The CDR3 DNA reads as TGTGCCAGCAGCCCCCCCGCGGGGGGGCGGGAGGGACGGAATACGCAGTATTTT.

CDR3 DNA sequence: TGTGCTAGTGGTCAAGACCGGGACAGGCTGCACGAGCAGTACTTC. It codes for CASGQDRDRLHEQYF. The V and J genes are TRBV12-5 and TRBJ2-7, with 8 nucleotides matching TRBD1. CDR3 size: 15 residues. CDR1 is LGHNT and CDR2 is FRNRAP in the germline V gene. V gave up 5 bases and J gave up 5 bases; unmatched junction bases: 11.

The chain recombines TRBV5-6 with TRBJ2-7; 8 nucleotides match TRBD2. The V gene's germline CDR1 is SGHDT and CDR2 YYEEEE. V gave up 1 base and J gave up 0 bases; unmatched junction bases: 3. The CDR3 is 15 amino acids. CDR3: CASSLRGGSSYEQYF. The CDR3 DNA reads as TGTGCCAGCAGCTTGCGGGGGGGTTCCTCCTACGAGCAGTACTTC. Full variable domain (rest looked up from reference TRBV5-6 and TRBJ2-7): DAGVTQSPTHLIKTRGQQVTLRCSPKSGHDTVSWYQQALGQGPQFIFQYYEEEERQRGNFPDRFSGHQFPNYSSELNVNALLLGDSALYLCASSLRGGSSYEQYFGPGTRLTVT.

This rearrangement joins TRBV9 to TRBJ1-3, with a weak D call TRBD1 (6 bases). The ends were cut back, 3 bases at V and 4 bases at J, with 17 bases in the middle. The CDR3 sequence is 16 residues long. Germline lookup yields CDR1 SGDLS and CDR2 YYNGEE. The CDR3 coding sequence is TGTGCCAGCAGCGCAACAGGGCTGCTATCCGGAAACACCATATATTTT. As protein: CASSATGLLSGNTIYF.

The chain couples TRBV6-5 to TRBJ2-7; 12 bases are a match to TRBD2. The CDR3 covers 14 residues. V lost 6 bases, J lost 7 bases, and 7 bases stayed unmatched. Germline V CDR1 and CDR2: MNHEY, SVGAGI. CDR3 DNA sequence: TGTGCCAGCAGGACTAGCGGGAGTCTCGGGGAGCAGTACTTC. Its translation is CASRTSGSLGEQYF.

The J gene is TRBJ2-3, the V gene TRBV5-1; a possible D gene is TRBD1 (7 bases). The CDR3 has 14 residues. CDR1 and CDR2 from the germline V gene are SGHRS and YFSETQ. V dropped 0 bases and J dropped 8 bases, with 13 bases sitting between them. The CDR3 region has the DNA TGCGCCAGCAGCTTGGGGGGGACAGCGGGTACGCAGTATTTT. This gives the protein CASSLGGTAGTQYF. The whole variable domain, remainder taken from reference TRBV5-1 and TRBJ2-3, is KAGVTQTPRYLIKTRGQQVTLSCSPISGHRSVSWYQQTPGQGLQFLFEYFSETQRNKGNFPGRFSGRQFSNSRSEMNVSTLELGDSALYLCASSLGGTAGTQYFGPGTRLTVL.

The V and J genes are TRBV28 and TRBJ1-2; TRBD1 aligns across 8 bases. Trimming at V came to 4 bases and at J to 5 bases, leaving 6 bases not matched to a gene. The length of the CDR3 is 14 residues. Germline values: CDR1 MDHEN, CDR2 SYDVKM. This CDR3 reads CASSYQGARYGYTF. CDR3 sequence (DNA): TGTGCCAGCAGTTACCAGGGGGCGCGGTATGGCTACACCTTC.

This sequence joins TRBV15 and TRBJ1-5; TRBD1 matches at 7 bases. CDR3 size: 16 residues. Germline values: CDR1 LNHNV, CDR2 YYDKDF (reference sequence). Unmatched junction bases numbered 3, after V lost 1 base and J lost 0 bases. The CDR3: CATSRGDRVSNQPQHF. The CDR3 coding sequence is TGTGCCACCAGCAGAGGCGACAGGGTTAGCAATCAGCCCCAGCATTTT.

The CDR3, as DNA: TGTGCCAGCAGCCTGGGACAGGGTGTTCCAACTAATGAAAAACTGTTTTTT. This translates into CASSLGQGVPTNEKLFF. V and J are TRBV3-1 (or the pseudogene TRBV3-2) and TRBJ1-4; TRBD1 aligns across 9 bases. Trimming cost V 4 bases and J 0 bases; bases outside gene matches: 6. The CDR3 length is 17 residues. From germline, CDR1 is LGHDT and CDR2 YNNKEL (reference sequence).

About this clone: One junction end does not reproduce the germline sequence, and a read error may be involved. The chain couples TRBV10-1 to TRBJ2-7, with D tentatively TRBD1 (5 bases). The CDR3 length is 13 residues. Germline lookup yields CDR1 WNHNN and CDR2 SYGVQD (reference sequence). The CDR3 nucleotides read TGCGCCAGCAGTGGACAGTCGTCCTACGAGCAGTGCTTC. Its translation is CASSGQSSYEQCF.

CDR3 loop: CASSRGQSSYEQYF. DNA for the CDR3: TGTGCCAGCAGTAGGGGACAGAGCTCCTACGAGCAGTACTTC. The J gene is TRBJ2-7, the V gene TRBV2; 7 bases align to TRBD1. V gave up 5 bases and J gave up 0 bases; unmatched junction bases: 4. This CDR3 comprises 14 residues. Germline V gives CDR1 SNHLY, CDR2 FYNNEI.

The chain employs TRBV7-8 and TRBJ2-1; 8 bases fit TRBD2. Looked up from germline, CDR1 is SGHVS and CDR2 is FQNEAQ. CDR3 length: 15 residues. The ends lost 5 bases at V and 5 bases at J; junction bases unmatched: 8. The CDR3 sequence is CASSRGVAGNNEQFF. CDR3 DNA: TGTGCCAGCAGCCGCGGGGTAGCGGGAAACAATGAGCAGTTCTTC.

This rearrangement joins TRBV11-2 to TRBJ1-2, with D tentatively TRBD1 (6 bases). This CDR3 is 14 amino acids long. Germline-derived CDR1 and CDR2 are SGHAT and FQNNGV. The germline V and J ends were trimmed by 7 bases and 0 bases, with 12 bases remaining between them. The DNA of the CDR3 is TGTGCCAGCACCGACAGGAGAGCTAACTATGGCTACACCTTC. Amino acid sequence: CASTDRRANYGYTF.

This clone was seen only once. CDR3 region: CASRDSHSNQPQHF. As DNA, the CDR3 is TGTGCCAGTAGGGACAGCCATAGCAATCAGCCCCAGCATTTT. This chain joins TRBV19 and TRBJ1-5, with a weak D call TRBD1 (6 bases). The V and J ends lost 6 bases and 0 bases respectively, with 9 bases between them. The CDR3 is made up of 14 amino acids. Germline V gene lookup returns CDR1 LNHDA and CDR2 SQIVND (reference sequence).

The chain employs TRBV2 and TRBJ1-1, with 9 bases aligning to TRBD1. This CDR3 spans 14 amino acids. J lost 4 bases, V lost 6 bases, and 6 bases had no gene match. Germline V gene lookup returns CDR1 SNHLY and CDR2 FYNNEI. CDR3 loop: CASRGTGPGTEAFF. The CDR3, as DNA: TGTGCCAGCAGGGGGACAGGGCCGGGCACTGAAGCTTTCTTT.

This chain joins TRBV10-3 and TRBJ2-5; tentative D call: TRBD2 (6 bases). V dropped 3 bases and J dropped 7 bases, with 15 bases sitting between them. Germline V lookup: CDR1 ENHRY, CDR2 SYGVKD. CDR3 length: 14 amino acids. The CDR3 DNA follows: TGTGCCATCAGTGACCCGGGGGAGCCCCGGACCCAGTACTTC. It is translated as CAISDPGEPRTQYF.

The chain links TRBV6-2 or TRBV6-3 to TRBJ2-1; the D gene is possibly TRBD2 (7 bases). The CDR3 spans 17 residues. V lost 6 bases and J lost 4, with 22 bases in between. The germline CDR1 and CDR2 sequences are MNHEY and SVGEGT. In nucleotides, the CDR3 is TGTGCCAGCAGCCCGACAGGATCACGGGGGGCGTACAATGAGCAGTTCTTC. Residues: CASSPTGSRGAYNEQFF.

This chain uses TRBV30 with TRBJ2-1, with TRBD2 as a possible D gene (7 bases). The ends were cut back, 4 bases at V and 1 base at J, with 17 bases in the middle. Germline-derived CDR1 and CDR2 are GTSNPN and SVGIG (reference sequence). This CDR3 has 16 residues. This CDR3 is CAWTIGGARSYNEQFF. The CDR3 nucleotides are TGTGCCTGGACCATAGGGGGGGCTCGGTCCTACAATGAGCAGTTCTTC. Full variable domain (missing parts from reference TRBV30 and TRBJ2-1): SQTIHQWPATLVQPVGSPLSLECTVEGTSNPNLYWYRQAAGRGLQLLFYSVGIGQISSEVPQNLSASRPQDRQFILSSKKLLLSDSGFYLCAWTIGGARSYNEQFFGPGTRLTVL.

The chain links TRBV3-1 (or the pseudogene TRBV3-2) to TRBJ2-7; 11 bases agree with TRBD2. This CDR3 has 14 amino acids. The germline V gene encodes CDR1 LGHDT and CDR2 YNNKEL (reference sequence). V lost 3 bases and J lost 6; bases outside the gene matches: 4. This CDR3 reads CASSQVAGGLEQYF. CDR3 DNA sequence: TGTGCCAGCAGCCAGGTAGCGGGAGGGCTCGAGCAGTACTTC.

Only a few counts were recorded for this clone. The chain combines TRBV4-1 with TRBJ2-5; 11 bases align to TRBD2. The CDR3 spans 19 residues. Germline CDR1 MGHRA, CDR2 YSYEKL. V trimming: 2 bases; J trimming: 5 bases; junction bases outside the gene matches: 16. The CDR3 reads CASSQNGGVLAGAGETQYF. DNA of the CDR3: TGCGCCAGCAGCCAAAATGGGGGCGTACTAGCGGGAGCGGGGGAGACCCAGTACTTC.

The chain joins TRBV25-1 to TRBJ1-1, with 7 positions matching TRBD1. J was trimmed by 8 bases and V by 3 bases; bases with no gene match: 9. The CDR3 has 14 amino acids. In germline, CDR1 is MGHDK, CDR2 SYGVNS. The chain's CDR3 is CASSEFPGTAEAFF. CDR3 sequence (DNA): TGTGCCAGCAGTGAGTTTCCCGGGACAGCCGAAGCTTTCTTT.